The entry that follows covers one TCR beta chain sequence. Its antigen is unidentified. V lost 6 bases, J lost 2 bases, and 13 bases lay in between. The CDR3 covers 15 residues. Per germline, CDR1 MNHEY and CDR2 SVGAGI. This sample was included in a study of PD-1 blockade in classical Hodgkin lymphoma. Sequenced by immunoSEQ multiplex PCR; TCRdb stores in-frame clones only, minus some. Counted here are around 30,000 clones, roughly 70% occurring once; the ten biggest clones make up more than 2.5%. Patients all relapsed after autologous stem cell transplantation, and there was variation in brentuximab vedotin exposure. Complete response, partial response or progressive disease was each patient's best response. Broader study findings: Individuals who commenced nivolumab within less than 1 year of ASCT were excluded.

The chain has TRBV6-5 and TRBJ2-2; weak D call: TRBD1 (5 bases). This clonotype was sampled from a human donor with classical Hodgkin lymphoma. The source material was peripheral blood mononuclear cells (PBMCs), sampled before the second cycle of nivolumab. In nucleotides, the CDR3 is TGTGCCAGCAGCCCCGGACACTCCAACACCGGGGAGCTGTTTTTT. Protein product: CASSPGHSNTGELFF.